The 5 T cell receptor beta chains below come from one sample, sequenced in a study of response to subunit inactivated influenza vaccine. TCRdb ran MiXCR on the RT-PCR reads and lists one entry per CDR3 protein. Of about 570,000 distinct CDR3 sequences in the sample, about 10% were seen once. This sample was also put to use in a study of T cells expressing NK-cell markers. That work contributes: Researchers built TCR beta cDNA using 5'RACE template switching with UMIs.

The specimen comprised PBMCs from blood, sampled on the day of vaccination. These receptors were obtained from a man in his forties or fifties who received an inactivated influenza vaccine.

The rearrangement uses TRBV12-3 or TRBV12-4 and TRBJ2-7, with 7 bases matching TRBD2. Trimming cost V 10 bases and J 6 bases; bases outside gene matches: 9. This CDR3 is built from 12 residues. This CDR3 is CATSAGRSEQYF. CDR3 in DNA: TGTGCCACCTCAGCGGGGCGTTCCGAGCAGTACTTC.

The table lists this clonotype with a few counts. Because the CDR3's place on the DNA is in doubt, the DNA is left out and the CDR3 is given as listed by TCRdb. The V call is TRBV6-2 or TRBV6-3, the J call TRBJ2-7; TRBD2 is taken as the D call from the table, unchecked against the DNA. The germline gives CDR1 MNHEY, CDR2 SVGEGT. With termini counted, the CDR3 has 21 amino acids. The CDR3 here is CASSSGLAGLKGEQYFGEQYF.

The rearrangement links TRBV20-1 to TRBJ2-5; D is uncertain. Per germline, CDR1 DFQATT and CDR2 SNEGSKA (reference sequence). V was shortened by 0 bases and J by 7 bases, with 18 bases between the two germline ends. The CDR3 runs to 15 residues. The CDR3 sequence is CSARDRELLRWTQYF. CDR3 nucleotide sequence: TGCAGTGCTAGAGACAGAGAACTTCTACGGTGGACCCAGTACTTC.

This chain joins TRBV6-2 or TRBV6-3 and TRBJ2-5; 10 nucleotides align to TRBD2. CDR1 and CDR2 from the germline V gene are MNHEY and SVGEGT. CDR3 length: 16 amino acids. With 5 bases clipped from V and 5 bases from J, the junction kept 11 bases outside the gene matches. CDR3 coding DNA: TGTGCCAGCAGTCCGTGGAGCGGGAGGGCCGTGGAGACCCAGTACTTC. This codes for CASSPWSGRAVETQYF.

V gene TRBV28 combines with J gene TRBJ1-5; D may be TRBD1 (6 bases). This CDR3 contains 15 residues. The germline gives CDR1 MDHEN, CDR2 SYDVKM. Trimming removed 6 bases at V and 3 bases at J, with 15 bases between. The CDR3 loop is CASRSGAGYNQPQHF. The CDR3 DNA is TGTGCCAGCAGATCAGGGGCAGGATACAATCAGCCCCAGCATTTT.